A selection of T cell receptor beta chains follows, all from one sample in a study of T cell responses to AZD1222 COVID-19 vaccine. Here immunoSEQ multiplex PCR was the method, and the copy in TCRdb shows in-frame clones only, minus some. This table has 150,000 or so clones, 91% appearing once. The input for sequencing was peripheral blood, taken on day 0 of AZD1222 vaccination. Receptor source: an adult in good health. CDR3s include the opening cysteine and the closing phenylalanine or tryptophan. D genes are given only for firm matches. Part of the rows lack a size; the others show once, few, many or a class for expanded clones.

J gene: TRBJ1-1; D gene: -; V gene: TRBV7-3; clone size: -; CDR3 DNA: TGTGCCAGCAGCTCAGGGCGGAACACTGAAGCTTTCTTT; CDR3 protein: CASSSGRNTEAFF
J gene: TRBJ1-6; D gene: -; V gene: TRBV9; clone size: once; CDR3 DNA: TGTGCCAGCAGCCCTTTGGACAGCCTTAATTCACCCCTCCACTTT; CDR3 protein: CASSPLDSLNSPLHF
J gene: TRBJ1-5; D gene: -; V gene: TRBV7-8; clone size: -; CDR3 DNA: TGTGCCAGCAGCTTAGGATATCAGCCCCAGCATTTT; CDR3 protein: CASSLGYQPQHF
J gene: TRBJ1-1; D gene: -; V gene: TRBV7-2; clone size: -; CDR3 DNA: TGTGCCAGCAGCACACCGATCCGGAAAGGGGAAGCTTTCTTT; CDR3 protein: CASSTPIRKGEAFF
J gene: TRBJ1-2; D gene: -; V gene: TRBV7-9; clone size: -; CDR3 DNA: TGTGCCAGCAGCTTAGCCAACGACCAGCGAAACTATGGCTACACCTTC; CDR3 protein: CASSLANDQRNYGYTF
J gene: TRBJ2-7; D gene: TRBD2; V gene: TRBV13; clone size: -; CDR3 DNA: TGTGCCAGCAGCTTAGGCCTACTAGACGGGGGGGCAGTCGGGCAGTACTTC; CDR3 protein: CASSLGLLDGGAVGQYF
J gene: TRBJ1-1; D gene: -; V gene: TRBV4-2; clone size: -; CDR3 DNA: TGTGCCAGCAGCCATACCGGGAACACTGAAGCTTTCTTT; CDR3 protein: CASSHTGNTEAFF
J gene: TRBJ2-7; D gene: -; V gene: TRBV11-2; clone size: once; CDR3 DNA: TGTGCCAGCCTCCCGTTGGCGGGCGTCTCCTACGAGCAGTACTTC; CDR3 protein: CASLPLAGVSYEQYF
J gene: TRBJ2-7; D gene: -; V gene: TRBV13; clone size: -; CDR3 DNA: TGTGCCAGCAGCTCAACGCCTACGACAGGATCGAAGGAGGTCTACGAGCAGTACTTC; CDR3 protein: CASSSTPTTGSKEVYEQYF
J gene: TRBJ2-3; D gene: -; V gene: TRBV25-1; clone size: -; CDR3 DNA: TGTGCCAGCAGTGAATTTGGGGGTAGCACAGATACGCAGTATTTT; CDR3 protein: CASSEFGGSTDTQYF
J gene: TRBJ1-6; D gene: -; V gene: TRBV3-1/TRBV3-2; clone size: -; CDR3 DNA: TGTGCCAGCAGCCAAGAAGGTTCACCCCTCCACTTT; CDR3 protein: CASSQEGSPLHF
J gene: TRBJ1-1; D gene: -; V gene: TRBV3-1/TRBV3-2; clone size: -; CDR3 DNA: TGTGCCAGCAGCCGGACGGGGGAAGCTTTCTTT; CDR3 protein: CASSRTGEAFF
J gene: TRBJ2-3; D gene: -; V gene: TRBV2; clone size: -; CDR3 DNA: TGTGCCAGCAGTGAAAGGACGATCCCTAGCACAGATACGCAGTATTTT; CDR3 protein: CASSERTIPSTDTQYF
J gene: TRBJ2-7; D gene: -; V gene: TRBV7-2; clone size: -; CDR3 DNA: TGTGCCAGCAGCCCCCCTAAGGTGAGCGAGCAGTACTTC; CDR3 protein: CASSPPKVSEQYF
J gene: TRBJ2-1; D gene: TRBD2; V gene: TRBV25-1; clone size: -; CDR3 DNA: TGTGCCAGTTCTACTAGCGGGAGGATTATACGTGCTTTGGATGAGCAGTTCTTC; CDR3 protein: CASSTSGRIIRALDEQFF
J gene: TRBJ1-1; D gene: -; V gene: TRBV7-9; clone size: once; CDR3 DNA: TGTGCCAGCACCAGGGGTCAAACAATGAACACTGAAGCTTTCTTT; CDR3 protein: CASTRGQTMNTEAFF
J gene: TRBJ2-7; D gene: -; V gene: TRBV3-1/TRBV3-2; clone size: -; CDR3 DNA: TGTGCCAGCAGCCAAGGGCCTGAGCTCTACGAGCAGTACTTC; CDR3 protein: CASSQGPELYEQYF
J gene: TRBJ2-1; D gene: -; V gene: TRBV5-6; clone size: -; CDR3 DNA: TGTGCCAGCAGCTTGGTGGGGGATGAGCAGTTCTTC; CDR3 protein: CASSLVGDEQFF
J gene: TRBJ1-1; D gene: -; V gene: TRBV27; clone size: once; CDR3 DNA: TGTGCCAGCAGTTTATATCCCGGGGGGGATGAAGCTTTCTTT; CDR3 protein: CASSLYPGGDEAFF
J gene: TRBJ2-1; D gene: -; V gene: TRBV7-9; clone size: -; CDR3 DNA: TGTGCCAGCAGCTCAAAGATAAAAGACAATGAGCAGTTCTTC; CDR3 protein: CASSSKIKDNEQFF
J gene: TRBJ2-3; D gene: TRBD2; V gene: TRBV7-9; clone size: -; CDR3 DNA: TGTGCCAGCAGCTCCCAGCGGGAGTGGAGAGATACGCAGTATTTT; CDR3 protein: CASSSQREWRDTQYF
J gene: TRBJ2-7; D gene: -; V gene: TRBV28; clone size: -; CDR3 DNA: TGTGCCAGCAGCAAAGGAACCTACGAGCAGTACTTC; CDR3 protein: CASSKGTYEQYF
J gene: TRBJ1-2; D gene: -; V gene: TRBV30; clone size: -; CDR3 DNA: TGTGCCTGGAGCGTTACAGGACCCTACTATGGCTACACCTTC; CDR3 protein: CAWSVTGPYYGYTF
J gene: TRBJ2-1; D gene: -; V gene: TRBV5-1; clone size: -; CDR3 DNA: TGCGCCAGCAGCTTTGACCCTATCTCCTACAATGAGCAGTTCTTC; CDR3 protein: CASSFDPISYNEQFF
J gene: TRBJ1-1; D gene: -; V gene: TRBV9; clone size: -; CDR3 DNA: TGTGCCAGCAGCAAAGGAGTCCAGGGGTCGGTTGTGGACACTGAAGCTTTCTTT; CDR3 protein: CASSKGVQGSVVDTEAFF
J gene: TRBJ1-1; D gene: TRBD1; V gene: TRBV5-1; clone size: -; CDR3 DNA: TGCGCCAGCAGCACGGGACAGGGCACTGAAGCTTTCTTT; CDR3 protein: CASSTGQGTEAFF
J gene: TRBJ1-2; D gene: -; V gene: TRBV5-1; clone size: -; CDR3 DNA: TGCGCCAGCAGCTTGGAAGGGGGGGCAAACTATGGCTACACCTTC; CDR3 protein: CASSLEGGANYGYTF
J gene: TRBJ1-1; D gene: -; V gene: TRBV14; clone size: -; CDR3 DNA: TGTGCCAGCGCAACGTTTCCGGGTACTGAAGCTTTCTTT; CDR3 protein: CASATFPGTEAFF
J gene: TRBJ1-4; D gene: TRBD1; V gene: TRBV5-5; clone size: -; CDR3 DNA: TGTGCCAGCAGCTTCAGGGGCGCAGGGGGAAGTGAAAAACTGTTTTTT; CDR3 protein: CASSFRGAGGSEKLFF
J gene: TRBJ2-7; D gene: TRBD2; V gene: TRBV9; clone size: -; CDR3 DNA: TGTGCCAGCAGCGTAGAAGGGAGACTAGCGGGAGGTAGCTCCGAGCAGTACTTC; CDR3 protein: CASSVEGRLAGGSSEQYF
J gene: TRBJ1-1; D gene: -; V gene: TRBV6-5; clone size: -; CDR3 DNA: TGTGCCAGCAGTAACGGCGGGGCGAACACTGAAGCTTTCTTT; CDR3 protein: CASSNGGANTEAFF
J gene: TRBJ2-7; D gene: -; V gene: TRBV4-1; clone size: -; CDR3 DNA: TGCGCCAGCAGCCTCTCCAGGGCTCAGGAGCAGTACTTC; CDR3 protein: CASSLSRAQEQYF
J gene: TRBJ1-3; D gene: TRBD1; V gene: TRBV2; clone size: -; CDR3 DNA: TGTGCCAGCAGGGAGACGTCCACAGGGGGCGGTGGAAACACCATATATTTT; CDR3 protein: CASRETSTGGGGNTIYF
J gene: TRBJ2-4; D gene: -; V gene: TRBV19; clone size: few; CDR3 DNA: TGTGCCAGTAGTATGGGTTCCAGCATTCAGTACTTC; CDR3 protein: CASSMGSSIQYF
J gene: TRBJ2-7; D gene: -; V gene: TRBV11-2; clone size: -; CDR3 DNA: TGTGCCAGCAGCTATCTGCCAGAGACCTACGAGCAGTACTTC; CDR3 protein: CASSYLPETYEQYF
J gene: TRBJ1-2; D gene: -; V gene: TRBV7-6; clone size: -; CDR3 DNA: TGTGCCAGCAGCGCCTCGATTGGGCAGGGAGCTTTTGGCTACACCTTC; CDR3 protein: CASSASIGQGAFGYTF
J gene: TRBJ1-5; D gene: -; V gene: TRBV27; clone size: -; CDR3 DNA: TGTGCCAGCAGTTTAAGTGGGGAAGGCAATCAGCCCCAGCATTTT; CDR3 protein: CASSLSGEGNQPQHF
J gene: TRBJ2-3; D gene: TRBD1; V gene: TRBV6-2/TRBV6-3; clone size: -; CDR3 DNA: TGTGCCAGCAGTTACGGCCGAGGACAGGGGTTAGATACGCAGTATTTT; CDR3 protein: CASSYGRGQGLDTQYF
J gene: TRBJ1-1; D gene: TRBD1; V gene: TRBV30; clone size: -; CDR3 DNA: TGTGCCTGGAGTGACAGACAGGGATTGATGGCTTTCTTT; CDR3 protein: CAWSDRQGLMAFF
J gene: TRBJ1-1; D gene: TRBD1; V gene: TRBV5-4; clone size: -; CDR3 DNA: TGTGCCAGCAGCCCAGGGGGTAGCGAAGCTTTCTTT; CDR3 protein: CASSPGGSEAFF
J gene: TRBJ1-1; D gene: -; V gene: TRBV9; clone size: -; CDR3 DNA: TGTGCCAGCAGCGGGCGCACGGCGAACACTGAAGCTTTCTTT; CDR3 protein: CASSGRTANTEAFF
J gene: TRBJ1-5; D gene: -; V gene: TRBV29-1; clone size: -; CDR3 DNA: TGCAGCGTCCGCCGGGGCGACAGGTCCCGACAGCCCCAGCATTTT; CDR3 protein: CSVRRGDRSRQPQHF
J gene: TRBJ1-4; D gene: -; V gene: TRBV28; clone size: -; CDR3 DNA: TGTGCCAGCAGTGCCCCAGGGTTAACTAATGAAAAACTGTTTTTT; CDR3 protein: CASSAPGLTNEKLFF
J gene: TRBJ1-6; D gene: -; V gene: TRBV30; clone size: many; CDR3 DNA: TGTGCCTGGAGTCTAACGAGCTCCTATAATTCACCCCTCCACTTT; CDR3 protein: CAWSLTSSYNSPLHF
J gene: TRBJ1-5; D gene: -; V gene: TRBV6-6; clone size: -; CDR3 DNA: TGTGCCAGCATTCTCGGGGTTTCGGGGCAGCCCCAGCATTTT; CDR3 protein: CASILGVSGQPQHF
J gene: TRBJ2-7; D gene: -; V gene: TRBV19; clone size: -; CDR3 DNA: TGTGCCAGTAGTATGGGGGGGGCTGACGAGCAGTACTTC; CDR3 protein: CASSMGGADEQYF
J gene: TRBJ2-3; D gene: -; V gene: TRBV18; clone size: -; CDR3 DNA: TGTGCCAGCTCACCGAATGGAGCTCTCACGGATACGCAGTATTTT; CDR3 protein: CASSPNGALTDTQYF
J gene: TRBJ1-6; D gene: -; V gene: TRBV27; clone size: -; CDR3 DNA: TGTGCCAGCAGTCGGGAGGTCCTCTATAATTCACCCCTCCACTTT; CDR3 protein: CASSREVLYNSPLHF
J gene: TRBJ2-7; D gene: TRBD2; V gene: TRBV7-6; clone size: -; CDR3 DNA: TGTGCCAGCAGCTTTGCGCTTAGCGGGGATTCCTACGAGCAGTACTTC; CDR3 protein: CASSFALSGDSYEQYF
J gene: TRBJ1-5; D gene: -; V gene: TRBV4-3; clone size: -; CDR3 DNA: TGCGCCAGCAGCCAAGGCGGGCGGCAGCCCCAGCATTTT; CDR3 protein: CASSQGGRQPQHF
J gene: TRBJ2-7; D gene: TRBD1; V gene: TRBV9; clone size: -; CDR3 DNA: TGTGCCAGCAGCGTCGCCGGGACAGGGTTTGCCTACGAGCAGTACTTC; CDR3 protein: CASSVAGTGFAYEQYF
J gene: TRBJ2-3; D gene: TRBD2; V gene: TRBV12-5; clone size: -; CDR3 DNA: TGTGCTAGTGGTTTGACACGAGAAGGGACTAGCGGGTTTCGTTCAACAGATACGCAGTATTTT; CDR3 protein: CASGLTREGTSGFRSTDTQYF
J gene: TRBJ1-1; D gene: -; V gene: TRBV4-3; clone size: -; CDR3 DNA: TGCGCCAGCAGCCCCCGGGCCCTATCGAACACTGAAGCTTTCTTT; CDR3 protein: CASSPRALSNTEAFF
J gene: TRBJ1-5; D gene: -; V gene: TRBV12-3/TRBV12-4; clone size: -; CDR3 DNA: TGTGCCAGCAGAGAGCAGGGGAATCAGCCCCAGCATTTT; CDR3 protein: CASREQGNQPQHF
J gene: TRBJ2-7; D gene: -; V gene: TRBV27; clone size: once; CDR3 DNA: TGTGCCAGCAGTTCGCTGGGCACCCCCTACGAGCAGTACTTC; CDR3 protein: CASSSLGTPYEQYF